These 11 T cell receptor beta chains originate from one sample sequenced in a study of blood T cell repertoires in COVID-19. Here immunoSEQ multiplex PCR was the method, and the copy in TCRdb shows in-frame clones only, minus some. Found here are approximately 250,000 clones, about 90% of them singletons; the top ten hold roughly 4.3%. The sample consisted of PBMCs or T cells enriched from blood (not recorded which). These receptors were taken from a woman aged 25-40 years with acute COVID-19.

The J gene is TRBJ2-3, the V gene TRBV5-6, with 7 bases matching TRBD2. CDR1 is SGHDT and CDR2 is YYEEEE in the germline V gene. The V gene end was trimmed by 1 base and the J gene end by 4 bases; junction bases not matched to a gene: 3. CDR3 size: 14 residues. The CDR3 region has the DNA TGTGCCAGCAGCTTGTCTAGCGGCGCAGATACGCAGTATTTT. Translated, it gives CASSLSSGADTQYF.

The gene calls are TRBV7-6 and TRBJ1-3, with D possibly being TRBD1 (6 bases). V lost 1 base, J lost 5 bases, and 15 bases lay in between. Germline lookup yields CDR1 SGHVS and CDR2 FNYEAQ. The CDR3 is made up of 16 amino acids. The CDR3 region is CASSLGPGDHRNTIYF. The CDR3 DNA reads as TGTGCCAGCAGCTTAGGACCAGGGGACCATAGAAACACCATATATTTT.

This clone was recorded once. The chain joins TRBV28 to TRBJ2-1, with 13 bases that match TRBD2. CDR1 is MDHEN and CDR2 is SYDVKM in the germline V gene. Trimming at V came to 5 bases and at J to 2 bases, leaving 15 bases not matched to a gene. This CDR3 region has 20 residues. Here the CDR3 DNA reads TGTGCCAGCAGTCCACCCAGAACTAGCGGGAGGGCCGTCACCTACAATGAGCAGTTCTTC. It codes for CASSPPRTSGRAVTYNEQFF.

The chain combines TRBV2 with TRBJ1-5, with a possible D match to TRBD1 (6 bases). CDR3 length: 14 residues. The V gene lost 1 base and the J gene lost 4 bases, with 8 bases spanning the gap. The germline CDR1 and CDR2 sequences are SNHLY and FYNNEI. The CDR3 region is CASSEGGGNQPQHF. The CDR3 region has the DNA TGTGCCAGCAGTGAAGGAGGGGGAAATCAGCCCCAGCATTTT.

CDR3 loop: CASSQQGLGQPQHF. DNA of the CDR3: TGTGCCAGTAGCCAACAGGGTCTGGGTCAGCCCCAGCATTTT. The chain recombines TRBV19 with TRBJ1-5; D perhaps matches TRBD1 (6 bases). Trimming removed 6 bases from V and 6 bases from J, with 15 bases in between. The germline CDR1 and CDR2 sequences are LNHDA and SQIVND (reference sequence). This CDR3 region has 14 residues.

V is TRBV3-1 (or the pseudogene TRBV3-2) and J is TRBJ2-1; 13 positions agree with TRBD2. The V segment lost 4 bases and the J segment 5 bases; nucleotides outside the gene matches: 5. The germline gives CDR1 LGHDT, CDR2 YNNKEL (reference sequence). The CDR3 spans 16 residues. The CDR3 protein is CASSLGTSGDNNEQFF. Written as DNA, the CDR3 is TGTGCCAGCAGCCTGGGGACTAGCGGGGATAACAATGAGCAGTTCTTC.

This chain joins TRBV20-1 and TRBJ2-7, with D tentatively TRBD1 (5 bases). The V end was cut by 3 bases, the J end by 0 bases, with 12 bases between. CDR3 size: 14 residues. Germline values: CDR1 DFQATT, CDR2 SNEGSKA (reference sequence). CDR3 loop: CSASERGSSYEQYF. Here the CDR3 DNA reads TGCAGTGCTAGTGAAAGGGGAAGCTCCTACGAGCAGTACTTC.

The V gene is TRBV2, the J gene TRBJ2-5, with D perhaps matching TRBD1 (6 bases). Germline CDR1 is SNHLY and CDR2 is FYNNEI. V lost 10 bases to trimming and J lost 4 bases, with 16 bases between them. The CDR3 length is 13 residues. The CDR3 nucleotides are TGTGCCACCAACAGGGCTGAGGGAGAGACCCAGTACTTC. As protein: CATNRAEGETQYF. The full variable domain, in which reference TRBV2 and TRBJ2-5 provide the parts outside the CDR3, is EPEVTQTPSHQVTQMGQEVILRCVPISNHLYFYWYRQILGQKVEFLVSFYNNEISEKSEIFDDQFSVERPDGSNFTLKIRSTKLEDSAMYFCATNRAEGETQYFGPGTRLLVL.

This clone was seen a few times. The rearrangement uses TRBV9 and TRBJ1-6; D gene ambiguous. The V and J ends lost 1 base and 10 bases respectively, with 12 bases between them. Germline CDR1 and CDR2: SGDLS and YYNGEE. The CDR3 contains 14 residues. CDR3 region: CASSVNEGRSPLHF. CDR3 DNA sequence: TGTGCCAGCAGCGTAAACGAGGGAAGGTCACCCCTCCACTTT.

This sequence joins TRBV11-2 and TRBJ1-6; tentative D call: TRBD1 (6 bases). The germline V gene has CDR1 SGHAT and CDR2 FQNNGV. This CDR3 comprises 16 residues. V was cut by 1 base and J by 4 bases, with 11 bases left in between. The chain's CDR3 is CASSLALQGYNSPLHF. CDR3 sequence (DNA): TGTGCCAGCAGCTTAGCACTGCAGGGGTATAATTCACCCCTCCACTTT.

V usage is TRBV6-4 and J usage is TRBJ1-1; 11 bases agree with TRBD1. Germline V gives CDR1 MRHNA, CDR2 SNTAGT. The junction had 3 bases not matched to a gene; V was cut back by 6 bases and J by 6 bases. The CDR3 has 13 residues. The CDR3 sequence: CASSRTGGSEAFF. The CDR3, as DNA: TGTGCCAGCAGCCGGACAGGGGGCTCTGAAGCTTTCTTT.